This entry lists 28 T cell receptor beta chains sequenced from one sample in a study of T cell repertoires in cytomegalovirus infection (dated by TCRdb to between 2018 and 2021). The sequencer was an Illumina HiSeq 1500. Using fastp trimming at Q25 and MiXCR clonotype assembly, TCRdb reanalyzed the public sequencing data and kept in-frame beta chains. Each entry is one CDR3 protein sequence, shown with its most common DNA and genes. The sample profile shows nearly 650,000 distinct CDR3 sequences; roughly a quarter of them were found once. 8% of the sample is taken by the ten largest. The specimen was CD8+ T cells from PBMCs. The receptor source for this set is a human donor in good health (CMV status not recorded). Some clones in this sample may be carry-over from other donors' samples.

This rearrangement joins TRBV9 to TRBJ2-7, with no clear D. The CDR3 is made up of 12 amino acids. Deletions cut 4 bases from V and 5 bases from J, with 10 bases between. CDR1 and CDR2 from the germline V gene are SGDLS and YYNGEE. The CDR3 region is CASSPRHNEQYF. CDR3 DNA sequence: TGTGCCAGCAGCCCCCGACATAACGAGCAGTACTTC.

This clonotype was observed a handful of times. V usage is TRBV2 and J usage is TRBJ1-1; D unclear. With 7 bases removed from V and 7 bases from J, the gap between germline ends came to 16 bases. Germline V lookup: CDR1 SNHLY, CDR2 FYNNEI. This CDR3 spans 13 amino acids. CDR3 protein: CASKVVGNVEAFF. The CDR3 region has the DNA TGTGCCAGCAAAGTCGTGGGTAACGTTGAAGCTTTCTTT.

The gene calls are TRBV7-6 and TRBJ2-2; 9 nucleotides line up with TRBD2. The germline V gene has CDR1 SGHVS and CDR2 FNYEAQ. This CDR3 comprises 16 residues. J gave up 0 bases and V 4 bases, and 3 bases lay outside the gene matches. CDR3 loop: CASSSGLASNTGELFF. The CDR3 region has the DNA TGTGCCAGCAGCTCGGGACTAGCTTCGAACACCGGGGAGCTGTTTTTT.

This clonotype occurred a few times. The chain couples TRBV29-1 to TRBJ2-7, with 10 nucleotides matching TRBD1. The CDR3 consists of 11 residues. J lost 5 bases, V lost 7 bases, and 2 bases had no gene match. Germline V gene lookup returns CDR1 SQVTM and CDR2 ANQGSEA. CDR3 amino acids: CSGGTGDEQYF. DNA of the CDR3: TGCAGCGGGGGGACAGGGGACGAGCAGTACTTC.

This clonotype was counted between two and nine times. V gene TRBV10-3 combines with J gene TRBJ1-6, with TRBD1 as a possible D gene (5 bases). Germline CDR1 and CDR2: ENHRY and SYGVKD. This CDR3 has 14 amino acids. Trimming shortened V by 9 bases and J by 8 bases, and 17 bases separated the two germline ends. The CDR3, as DNA: TGTGCCATTTGGGGGGGTCGGTTGGATTCACCCCTCCACTTT. Encoded protein: CAIWGGRLDSPLHF.

The chain uses TRBV5-5 and TRBJ2-7, with TRBD1 identical over 7 bases. This CDR3 has 13 amino acids. J was trimmed by 2 bases and V by 6 bases; bases with no gene match: 5. CDR1 and CDR2 (germline): SGHKS, YYEKEE (reference sequence). In DNA form, the CDR3 reads TGTGCCAGCACCGGGACAGCGACCTACGAGCAGTACTTC. It codes for CASTGTATYEQYF.

There are many counts of this clonotype. The gene calls are TRBV20-1 and TRBJ2-5; D might be TRBD2 (6 bases). V was cut by 1 base and J by 5 bases, with 14 bases left in between. The CDR3 is 14 amino acids. Germline loops: CDR1 DFQATT, CDR2 SNEGSKA (reference sequence). The CDR3 spells CSARGTTSGETQYF. The CDR3, as DNA: TGCAGTGCTAGAGGGACGACCAGCGGGGAGACCCAGTACTTC.

This clonotype was seen more than once but under ten times. The chain is built from TRBV11-1 and TRBJ2-1; TRBD2 matches at 9 bases. With 3 bases clipped from V and 4 bases from J, the junction kept 10 bases outside the gene matches. CDR1 is SGHAT and CDR2 is FQDESV in the germline V gene (reference sequence). The CDR3 extends over 17 amino acids. CDR3 sequence (DNA): TGTGCCAGCAGCTTCTCCGTTGGGCGGGGGGGGTACAATGAGCAGTTCTTC. This sequence encodes CASSFSVGRGGYNEQFF.

This clonotype was counted only a few times. The CDR3 region is CASSLIGENWETQYF. The CDR3 DNA reads TGTGCCAGCAGTTTAATAGGGGAGAACTGGGAGACCCAGTACTTC. V is TRBV28 and J is TRBJ2-5; D might be TRBD1 or TRBD2, each matching 5 bases. V shed 2 bases and J shed 5 bases, with 15 bases lying between them. This CDR3 comprises 15 residues. From germline, CDR1 is MDHEN and CDR2 SYDVKM.

This clonotype was found a few times. The V call is TRBV7-2, the J call TRBJ1-1; TRBD1 is a possible D gene (5 bases). The CDR3 has 18 residues. CDR1 and CDR2 from the germline V gene are SGHTA and FQGNSA. V gave up 1 base and J gave up 10 bases, with 28 bases separating them. CDR3 amino acids: CASSLEAAAAVQGVPAFF. As DNA, the CDR3 is TGTGCCAGCAGCTTAGAGGCCGCGGCAGCCGTTCAGGGCGTTCCAGCTTTCTTT.

On this clonotype itself: Being one base from a much bigger clone, this may be a read error. The chain joins TRBV7-2 to TRBJ1-5, with D perhaps TRBD1 (5 bases). The CDR3 sequence is 14 residues long. Germline V gene sequence: CDR1 SGHTA, CDR2 FQGNSA. The V and J ends lost 5 bases and 6 bases respectively, with 14 bases between them. CDR3 sequence (DNA): TGTGCCAGCAGCCAAGACAGTTTTATTCAGCCCCAGCATTTT. Translating gives CASSQDSFIQPQHF. The full variable domain, with the rest looked up from reference TRBV7-2 and TRBJ1-5, is GAGVSQSPSNKVTEKGKDVELRCDPISGHTALYWYRQSLGQGLEFLIYFQGNSAPDKSGLPSDRFSAERTGGSVSTLTIQRTQQEDSAVYLCASSQDSFIQPQHFGDGTRLSIL.

This clonotype was observed at least ten times. The rearrangement links TRBV6-2 or TRBV6-3 to TRBJ2-5; the D is unclear. Germline V gives CDR1 MNHEY, CDR2 SVGEGT. V was pared by 4 bases and J by 1 base, with 4 bases between. This CDR3 has 12 residues. CDR3 residues: CASSWAQETQYF. The CDR3 DNA reads TGTGCCAGCAGTTGGGCCCAAGAGACCCAGTACTTC.

On this clonotype: This may come from a read error, since a much larger clone is one base off. This rearrangement joins TRBV7-2 to TRBJ2-3, with a weak D call TRBD2 (5 bases). CDR3 size: 12 residues. Germline V lookup: CDR1 SGHTA, CDR2 FQGNSA. The germline V and J ends were trimmed by 8 bases and 3 bases, with 9 bases remaining between them. Here the CDR3 reads CASAGRTDTQYF. The CDR3 region has the DNA TGTGCCAGCGCGGGCAGGACAGATACGCAGTATTTT.

This clonotype was found a few times. The CDR3 is CASSSNGGHPPDTQYF. Here the CDR3 DNA reads TGTGCCAGCAGCTCTAACGGGGGCCACCCTCCAGATACGCAGTATTTT. V is TRBV7-9 and J is TRBJ2-3; possibly TRBD1 or TRBD2 for D (6 bases each). V was clipped by 4 bases and J by 4 bases, with 18 bases between them. The CDR3 runs to 16 residues. Germline V gene sequence: CDR1 SEHNR, CDR2 FQNEAQ (reference sequence).

V and J are TRBV12-3 or TRBV12-4 and TRBJ2-5, with a weak D call TRBD1 (6 bases). There are 14 residues in the CDR3. Trimming shortened V by 3 bases and J by 2 bases, and 10 bases separated the two germline ends. CDR3 DNA sequence: TGTGCCAGCAGTTTTACAGGGATTCAAGAGACCCAGTACTTC. It yields the protein CASSFTGIQETQYF.

The genes are TRBV27 and TRBJ1-5, with D perhaps TRBD1 (5 bases). Trimming took off 8 bases at V and 4 bases at J, with 12 bases between the two ends. Germline CDR1 and CDR2: MNHEY and SMNVEV (reference sequence). The CDR3 is 13 residues long. The CDR3 DNA reads TGTGCCAGCTCTACGGGGGGGAATCAGCCCCAGCATTTT. This gives the protein CASSTGGNQPQHF.

As to this clonotype: One end of the junction varies from germline; a read error may be responsible. This rearrangement joins TRBV20-1 to TRBJ2-1; weak D call: TRBD2 (6 bases). This CDR3 region has 14 residues. Germline V CDR1 and CDR2: DFQATT, SNEGSKA (reference sequence). This chain's CDR3 is CSARDNRGGVEQFF. The CDR3 DNA follows: TGCAGTGCTAGAGATAATCGGGGCGGGGTTGAGCAGTTCTTT.

The J gene is TRBJ2-1, the V gene TRBV6-2 or TRBV6-3, with 8 bases aligning to TRBD1. The junction had 5 bases not matched to a gene; V was cut back by 5 bases and J by 2 bases. The germline gives CDR1 MNHEY, CDR2 SVGEGT. This CDR3 contains 15 residues. The CDR3 nucleotides are TGTGCCAGCAGTACTCAGGACAGGGCCTACAATGAGCAGTTCTTC. This gives the protein CASSTQDRAYNEQFF.

In this sample, this clonotype turned up once. This may stem from a read error, because a much larger clone lies one nucleotide away. The V gene is TRBV7-8, the J gene TRBJ2-1, with 9 bases identical to TRBD1. The CDR3 loop spans 18 amino acids. V gave up 5 bases and J gave up 12 bases; unmatched junction bases: 23. Germline assignment: CDR1 SGHVS and CDR2 FQNEAQ. CDR3 amino acids: CASSLTWPARTGASVQFF. CDR3 coding DNA: TGTGCCAGCAGCCTCACATGGCCAGCCCGGACAGGGGCAAGTGTGCAGTTCTTC.

With regard to this clonotype: A read error may be the cause here, since a much bigger clone is one base away. The rearrangement uses TRBV12-3 or TRBV12-4 and TRBJ2-3, with 10 bases lining up with TRBD2. The CDR3 spans 16 residues. Written as DNA, the CDR3 is TGTGCCAGCAGTTTCCCCGGGACTAGCGAAACAGATACGCGGTATTTT. As protein: CASSFPGTSETDTRYF.

This clonotype came up a few times. This chain links TRBV10-3 with TRBJ2-7; possible D gene TRBD1, 5 bases. Germline assignment: CDR1 ENHRY and CDR2 SYGVKD. CDR3 length: 12 amino acids. With 7 bases removed from V and 1 base from J, the gap between germline ends came to 8 bases. DNA for the CDR3: TGTGCCATCATGACAGAATCCTACGAGCAGTACTTC. It translates to CAIMTESYEQYF.

The J gene is TRBJ2-3, the V gene TRBV7-9; TRBD1 agrees at 9 bases. Germline loops: CDR1 SEHNR, CDR2 FQNEAQ (reference sequence). The CDR3 is 18 residues long. After removal of 6 bases from V and 6 bases from J, the junction contained 19 bases not matched to a gene. CDR3 nucleotide sequence: TGTGCCAGCAGAGGACTTGAGAGACGGGACAGGGAGGCGGATACGCAGTATTTT. Protein product: CASRGLERRDREADTQYF.

There are many counts of this clonotype. V and J are TRBV7-2 and TRBJ1-2, with 7 bases lining up with TRBD1. The CDR3 is 13 amino acids. Germline-derived CDR1 and CDR2 are SGHTA and FQGNSA. Germline trimming cut 5 bases from V and 8 bases from J; bases unmatched to any gene: 8. The CDR3 region has the DNA TGTGCCAGCAGCGCCTCCGGGACAGTCGGCTACACCTTC. It encodes CASSASGTVGYTF.

The gene calls are TRBV3-1 and TRBJ1-3; no definite D call. Trimming cost V 3 bases and J 1 base, with 7 bases left between them. The CDR3 loop spans 14 amino acids. Germline values: CDR1 LGHDT, CDR2 YNNKEL (reference sequence). CDR3 loop: CASSQGESGNTIYF. In DNA form, the CDR3 reads TGTGCCAGCAGCCAGGGCGAATCTGGAAACACCATATATTTT.

This clonotype was seen more than once but under ten times. A much larger clone is a single base away; this may be a read error. This chain connects TRBV7-9 to TRBJ1-2; D gene unclear. The CDR3 is 11 residues long. Trimming pared 4 bases from V and 7 bases from J, leaving 7 bases between. The V gene's germline CDR1 is SEHNR and CDR2 FQNEAQ (reference sequence). The CDR3 is CASSSTGGYTF. The DNA of the CDR3 is TGTGCCAGCAGCTCCACGGGTGGCTACACCTTC.

V gene TRBV3-1 combines with J gene TRBJ2-3, with 11 positions matching TRBD2. This CDR3 spans 18 amino acids. The ends lost 0 bases at V and 2 bases at J; junction bases unmatched: 7. Germline V CDR1 and CDR2: LGHDT, YNNKEL (reference sequence). This CDR3 reads CASSQDLLAGDSTDTQYF. CDR3 bases: TGTGCCAGCAGCCAAGACCTACTAGCGGGGGATTCCACAGATACGCAGTATTTT.

This clonotype was detected many times. The V and J genes are TRBV7-6 and TRBJ2-3, with 8 bases fitting TRBD1. Germline values: CDR1 SGHVS, CDR2 FNYEAQ. CDR3 length: 15 amino acids. V shed 1 base and J 5 bases; nucleotides not matched to a gene: 5. The CDR3 loop is CASSLETGEVDTQYF. DNA of the CDR3: TGTGCCAGCAGCTTAGAGACAGGGGAGGTAGATACGCAGTATTTT.

The rearrangement uses TRBV12-3 or TRBV12-4 and TRBJ2-5, with D tentatively TRBD2 (7 bases). This CDR3 comprises 14 residues. Deletions cut 3 bases from V and 5 bases from J, with 13 bases between. CDR3 region: CASSLEGGLETQYF. CDR3 DNA sequence: TGTGCCAGCAGTTTGGAGGGGGGGCTGGAGACCCAGTACTTC.